This T cell receptor (beta chain) derives from a study of CXCR3-negative and CXCR3-positive naive CD8 T cells. Study-wide results and caveats: CXCR3-expressing naive cells carried TRB CDR3s more hydrophobic than those of CXCR3-negative naive cells.

The method, 5' RACE with UMI labels, was used to prepare the TRB cDNA libraries. TCRdb reanalyzed the 5' RACE reads, giving one entry per CDR3 protein sequence and no DNA. The repertoire table contains 150,000 to 180,000 distinct CDR3 sequences. Worth noting for this clonotype: Its specificity is unknown.

This CDR3 region has 15 residues. Germline V lookup: CDR1 MNHEY, CDR2 SVGEGT. The origin of this receptor is a human donor in good health. Some clones in this sample may be carry-over from other donors' samples. Sequenced sample: naive CXCR3+ CD8+ T cells from blood. The subset was: CD45RO-CCR7+CD27+CD95- naive CD8+ T cells expressing CXCR3 (TNR3+). This sequence joins TRBV6-2 or TRBV6-3 and TRBJ1-1. This CDR3 is CASSYWTGRDTEAFF.